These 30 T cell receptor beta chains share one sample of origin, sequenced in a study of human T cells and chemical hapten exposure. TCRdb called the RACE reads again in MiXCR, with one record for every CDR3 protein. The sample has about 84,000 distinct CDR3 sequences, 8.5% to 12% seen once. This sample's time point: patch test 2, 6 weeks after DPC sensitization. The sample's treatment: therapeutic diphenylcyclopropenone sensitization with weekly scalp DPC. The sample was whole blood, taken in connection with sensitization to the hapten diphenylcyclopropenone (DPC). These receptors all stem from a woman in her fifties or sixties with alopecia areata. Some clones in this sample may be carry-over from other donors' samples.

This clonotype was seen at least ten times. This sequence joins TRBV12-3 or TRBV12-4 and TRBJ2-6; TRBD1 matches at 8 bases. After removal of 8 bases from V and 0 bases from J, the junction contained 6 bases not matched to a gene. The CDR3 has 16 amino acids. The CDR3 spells CASGTGITSGANVLTF. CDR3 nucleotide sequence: TGTGCCAGCGGGACAGGAATCACCTCTGGGGCCAACGTCCTGACTTTC.

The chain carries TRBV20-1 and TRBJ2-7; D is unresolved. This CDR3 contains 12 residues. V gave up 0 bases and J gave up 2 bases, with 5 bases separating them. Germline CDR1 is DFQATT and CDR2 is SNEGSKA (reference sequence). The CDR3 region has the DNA TGCAGTGCTAGAGATGGGCCCTACGAGCAGTACTTC. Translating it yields CSARDGPYEQYF.

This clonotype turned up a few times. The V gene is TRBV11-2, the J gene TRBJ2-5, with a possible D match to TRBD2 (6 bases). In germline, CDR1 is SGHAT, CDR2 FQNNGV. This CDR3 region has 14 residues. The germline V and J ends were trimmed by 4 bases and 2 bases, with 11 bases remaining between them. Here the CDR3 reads CASSSSGLQETQYF. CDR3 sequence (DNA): TGTGCCAGCAGCTCGTCGGGACTTCAAGAGACCCAGTACTTC.

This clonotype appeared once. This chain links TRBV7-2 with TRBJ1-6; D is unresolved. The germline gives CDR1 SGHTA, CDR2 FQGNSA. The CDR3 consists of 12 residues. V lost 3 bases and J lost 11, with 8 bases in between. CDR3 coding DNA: TGTGCCAGCAGCTTTACAAAGACACCCCTCCACTTT. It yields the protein CASSFTKTPLHF. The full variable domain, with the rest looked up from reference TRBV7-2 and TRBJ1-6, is GAGVSQSPSNKVTEKGKDVELRCDPISGHTALYWYRQSLGQGLEFLIYFQGNSAPDKSGLPSDRFSAERTGGSVSTLTIQRTQQEDSAVYLCASSFTKTPLHFGNGTRLTVT.

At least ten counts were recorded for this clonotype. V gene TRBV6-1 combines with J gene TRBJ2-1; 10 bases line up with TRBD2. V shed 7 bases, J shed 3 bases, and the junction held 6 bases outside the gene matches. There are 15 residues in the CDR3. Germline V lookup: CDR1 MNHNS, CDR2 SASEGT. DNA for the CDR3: TGTGCCAGCACCCCGACTAGCGGGTACTACAATGAGCAGTTCTTC. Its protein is CASTPTSGYYNEQFF.

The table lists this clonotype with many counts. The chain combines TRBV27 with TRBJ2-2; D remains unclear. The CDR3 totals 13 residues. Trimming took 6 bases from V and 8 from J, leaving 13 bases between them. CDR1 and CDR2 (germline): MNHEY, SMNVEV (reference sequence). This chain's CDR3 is CASRITRIGELFF. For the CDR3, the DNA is TGTGCCAGCAGAATCACTCGGATTGGGGAGCTGTTTTTT.

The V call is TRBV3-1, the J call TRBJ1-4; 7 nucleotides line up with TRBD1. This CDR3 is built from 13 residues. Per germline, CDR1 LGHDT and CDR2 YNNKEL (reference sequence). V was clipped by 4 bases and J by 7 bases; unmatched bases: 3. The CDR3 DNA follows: TGTGCCAGCAGCCCTGGGACAGCTGAAAAACTGTTTTTT. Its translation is CASSPGTAEKLFF.

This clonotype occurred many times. The CDR3 region is CASSQESGQGFNQPQHF. The CDR3 DNA follows: TGTGCCAGCTCACAGGAATCGGGACAGGGGTTCAATCAGCCCCAGCATTTT. The V call is TRBV18, the J call TRBJ1-5; 10 nucleotides line up with TRBD1. V lost 4 bases and J lost 3; bases outside the gene matches: 9. The CDR3 has 17 amino acids. Germline V gene data show CDR1 as KGHSH and CDR2 as LQKENI.

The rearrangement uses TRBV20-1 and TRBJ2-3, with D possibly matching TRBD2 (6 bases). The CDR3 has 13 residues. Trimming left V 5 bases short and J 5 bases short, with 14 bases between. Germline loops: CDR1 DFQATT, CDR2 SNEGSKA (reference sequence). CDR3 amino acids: CSAWDSAVDTQYF. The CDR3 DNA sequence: TGCAGTGCTTGGGACTCGGCCGTAGATACGCAGTATTTT.

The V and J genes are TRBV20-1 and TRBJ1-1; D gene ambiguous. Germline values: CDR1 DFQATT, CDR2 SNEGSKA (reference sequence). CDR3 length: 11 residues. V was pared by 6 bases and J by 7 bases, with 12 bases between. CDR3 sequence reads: CSAYPWVEAFF. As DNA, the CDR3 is TGCAGTGCGTACCCATGGGTTGAAGCTTTCTTT.

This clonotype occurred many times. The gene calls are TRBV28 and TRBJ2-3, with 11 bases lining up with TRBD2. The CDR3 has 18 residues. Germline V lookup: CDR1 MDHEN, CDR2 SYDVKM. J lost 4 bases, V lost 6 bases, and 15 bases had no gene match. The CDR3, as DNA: TGTGCCAGCAGAGAAAGGGTAGCGGGAGGGCCTTGGGCAGATACGCAGTATTTT. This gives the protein CASRERVAGGPWADTQYF.

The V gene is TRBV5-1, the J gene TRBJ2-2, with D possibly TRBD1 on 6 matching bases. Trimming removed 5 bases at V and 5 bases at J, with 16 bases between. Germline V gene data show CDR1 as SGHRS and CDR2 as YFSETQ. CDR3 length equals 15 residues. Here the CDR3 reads CASRRTGLETGELFF. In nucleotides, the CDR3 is TGCGCCAGCAGAAGAACAGGGTTGGAAACCGGGGAGCTGTTTTTT.

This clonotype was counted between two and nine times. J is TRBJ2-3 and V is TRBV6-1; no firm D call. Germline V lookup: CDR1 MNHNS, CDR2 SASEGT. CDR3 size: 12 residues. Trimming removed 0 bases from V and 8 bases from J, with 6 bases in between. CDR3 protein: CASSEAWGTQYF. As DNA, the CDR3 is TGTGCCAGCAGTGAAGCTTGGGGTACGCAGTATTTT.

The CDR3 sequence is CSVGAGNQPQHF. CDR3 nucleotides: TGCAGCGTGGGGGCCGGCAATCAGCCCCAGCATTTT. V is TRBV29-1 and J is TRBJ1-5, with D possibly TRBD1 on 6 matching bases. Germline V gene data show CDR1 as SQVTM and CDR2 as ANQGSEA. The CDR3 consists of 12 residues. With 6 bases removed from V and 2 bases from J, the gap between germline ends came to 8 bases. Complete variable domain (other parts from reference TRBV29-1 and TRBJ1-5): SAVISQKPSRDICQRGTSLTIQCQVDSQVTMMFWYRQQPGQSLTLIATANQGSEATYESGFVIDKFPISRPNLTFSTLTVSNMSPEDSSIYLCSVGAGNQPQHFGDGTRLSIL.

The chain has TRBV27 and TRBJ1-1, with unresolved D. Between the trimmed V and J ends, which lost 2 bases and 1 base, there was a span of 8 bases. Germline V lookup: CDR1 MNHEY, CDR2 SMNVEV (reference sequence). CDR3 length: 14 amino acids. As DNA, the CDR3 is TGTGCCAGCAGTTTAGTTCGGGAGAACACTGAAGCTTTCTTT. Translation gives CASSLVRENTEAFF.

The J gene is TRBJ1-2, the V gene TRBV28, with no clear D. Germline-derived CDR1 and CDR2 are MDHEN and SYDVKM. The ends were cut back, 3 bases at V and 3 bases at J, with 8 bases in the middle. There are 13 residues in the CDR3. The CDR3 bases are TGTGCCAGCAGTTTGTCGCTCCACTATGGCTACACCTTC. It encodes CASSLSLHYGYTF.

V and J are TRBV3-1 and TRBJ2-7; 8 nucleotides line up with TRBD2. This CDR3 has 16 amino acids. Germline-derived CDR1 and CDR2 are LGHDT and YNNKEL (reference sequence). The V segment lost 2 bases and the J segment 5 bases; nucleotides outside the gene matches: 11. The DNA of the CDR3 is TGTGCCAGCAGCCAATTCTACGGGAGGGCCCGGGACGAGCAGTACTTC. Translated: CASSQFYGRARDEQYF.

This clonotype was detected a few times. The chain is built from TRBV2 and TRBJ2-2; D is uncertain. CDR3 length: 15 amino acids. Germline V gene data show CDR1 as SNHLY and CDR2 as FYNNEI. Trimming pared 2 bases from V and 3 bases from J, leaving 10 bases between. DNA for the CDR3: TGTGCCAGCAGTGAAATGAGAAAACACACCGGGGAGCTGTTTTTT. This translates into CASSEMRKHTGELFF.

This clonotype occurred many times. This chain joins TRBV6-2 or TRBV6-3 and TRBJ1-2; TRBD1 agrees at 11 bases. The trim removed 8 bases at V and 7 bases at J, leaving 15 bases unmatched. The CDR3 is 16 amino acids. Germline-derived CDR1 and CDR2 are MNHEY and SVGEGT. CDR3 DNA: TGTGCCAGCCGAACTATACAAGGACAGGGGGCGATTGGCTACACCTTC. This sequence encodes CASRTIQGQGAIGYTF.

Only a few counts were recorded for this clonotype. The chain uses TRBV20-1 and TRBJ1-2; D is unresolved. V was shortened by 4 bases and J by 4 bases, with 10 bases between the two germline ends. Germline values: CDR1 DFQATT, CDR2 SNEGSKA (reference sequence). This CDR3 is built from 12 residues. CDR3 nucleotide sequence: TGCAGTGCTACTCCAGGCACCTATGGCTACACCTTC. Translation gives CSATPGTYGYTF.

The DNA for the CDR3 is TGCAGCGTTGAAGGGGGGGCTAACTATGGCTACACCTTC. Translated: CSVEGGANYGYTF. The chain couples TRBV29-1 to TRBJ1-2; D is possibly TRBD1 (5 bases). Trimming took off 1 base at V and 0 bases at J, with 6 bases between the two ends. Germline V gene data show CDR1 as SQVTM and CDR2 as ANQGSEA. This CDR3 has 13 residues.

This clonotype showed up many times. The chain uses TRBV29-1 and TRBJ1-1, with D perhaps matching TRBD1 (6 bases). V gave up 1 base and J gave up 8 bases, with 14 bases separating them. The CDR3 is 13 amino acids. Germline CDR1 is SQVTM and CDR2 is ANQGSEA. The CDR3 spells CSVEATGAGEAFF. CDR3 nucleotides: TGCAGCGTTGAAGCGACAGGCGCCGGGGAAGCTTTCTTT.

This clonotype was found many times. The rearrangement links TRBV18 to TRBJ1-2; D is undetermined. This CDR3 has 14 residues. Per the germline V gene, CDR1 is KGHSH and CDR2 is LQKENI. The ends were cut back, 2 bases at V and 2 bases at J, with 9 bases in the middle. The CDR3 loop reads CASSPAGMNYGYTF. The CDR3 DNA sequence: TGTGCCAGCTCACCAGCGGGCATGAACTATGGCTACACCTTC.

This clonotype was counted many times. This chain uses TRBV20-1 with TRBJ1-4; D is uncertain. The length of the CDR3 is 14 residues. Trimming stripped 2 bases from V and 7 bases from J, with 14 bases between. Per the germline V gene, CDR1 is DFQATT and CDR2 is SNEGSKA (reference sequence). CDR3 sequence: CSARIVGVFEKLFF. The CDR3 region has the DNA TGCAGTGCTAGAATCGTCGGGGTATTTGAAAAACTGTTTTTT.

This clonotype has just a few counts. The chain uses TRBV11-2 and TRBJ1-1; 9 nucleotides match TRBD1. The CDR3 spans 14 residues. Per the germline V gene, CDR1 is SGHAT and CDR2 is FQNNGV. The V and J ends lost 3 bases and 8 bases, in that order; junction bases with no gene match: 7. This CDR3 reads CASSFRDRATEAFF. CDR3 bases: TGTGCCAGCAGCTTCCGGGACAGGGCGACCGAAGCTTTCTTT.

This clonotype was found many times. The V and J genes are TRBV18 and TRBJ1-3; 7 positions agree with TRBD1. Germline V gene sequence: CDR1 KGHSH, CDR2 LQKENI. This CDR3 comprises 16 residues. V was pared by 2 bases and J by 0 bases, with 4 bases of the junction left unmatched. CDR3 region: CASSPTGTASGNTIYF. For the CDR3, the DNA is TGTGCCAGCTCACCAACCGGGACAGCCTCTGGAAACACCATATATTTT.

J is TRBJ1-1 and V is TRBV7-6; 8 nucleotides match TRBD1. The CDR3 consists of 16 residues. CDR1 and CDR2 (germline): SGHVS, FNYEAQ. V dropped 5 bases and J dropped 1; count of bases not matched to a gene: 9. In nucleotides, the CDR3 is TGTGCCAGCAGCGCCAGACAGGGGAGCACGAACACTGAAGCTTTCTTT. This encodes CASSARQGSTNTEAFF.

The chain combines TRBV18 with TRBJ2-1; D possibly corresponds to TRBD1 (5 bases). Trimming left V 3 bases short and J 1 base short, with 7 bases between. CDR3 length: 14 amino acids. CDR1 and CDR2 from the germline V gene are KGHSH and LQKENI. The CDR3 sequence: CASSPRVSYNEQFF. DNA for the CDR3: TGTGCCAGCTCACCCAGGGTGTCCTACAATGAGCAGTTCTTC.

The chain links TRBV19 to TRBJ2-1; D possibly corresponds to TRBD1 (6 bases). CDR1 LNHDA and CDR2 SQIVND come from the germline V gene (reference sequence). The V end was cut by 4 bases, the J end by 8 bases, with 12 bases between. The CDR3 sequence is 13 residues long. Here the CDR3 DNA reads TGTGCCAGTAGTAGCCAGGGGTCCGATGAGCAGTTCTTC. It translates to CASSSQGSDEQFF.

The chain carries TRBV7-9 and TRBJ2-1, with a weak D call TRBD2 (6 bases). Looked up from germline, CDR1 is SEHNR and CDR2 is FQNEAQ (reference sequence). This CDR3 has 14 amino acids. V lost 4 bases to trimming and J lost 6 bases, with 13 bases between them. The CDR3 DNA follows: TGTGCCAGCAGCTCCGGGGGAGTTGTCAATGAGCAGTTCTTC. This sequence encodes CASSSGGVVNEQFF. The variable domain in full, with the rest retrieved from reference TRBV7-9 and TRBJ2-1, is DTGVSQNPRHKITKRGQNVTFRCDPISEHNRLYWYRQTLGQGPEFLTYFQNEAQLEKSRLLSDRFSAERPKGSFSTLEIQRTEQGDSAMYLCASSSGGVVNEQFFGPGTRLTVL.